The clone carrying this T cell receptor (beta chain) was counted many times. As yet, its antigen is unknown. As for time point: newly diagnosed GD, antithyroid drugs for less than 3 months. Scientists built the TCR library using RNA that was extracted from PBMCs. Germline CDR1 SGHRS, CDR2 YFSETQ. The CDR3 is made up of 13 amino acids. V was shortened by 5 bases and J by 3 bases, with 11 bases between the two germline ends. Arm-PCR with iRepertoire HTBI primers amplified the CDR3 regions for these TCR beta libraries. Each CDR3 protein gets one entry after TCRdb re-called the multiplex PCR reads with MiXCR. The sample lists around 450,000 distinct CDR3 sequences, 16% occurring once. These data are taken from a study of regulatory T cells in long-lasting Graves disease. Study results and limitations: Clonotypes that were public and shared totalled 2,741 in persistent patients versus roughly 1,000 in new patients.

These data also formed part of another study, on T cells in Graves' hyperthyroidism and ophthalmopathy.

The clonotype was recovered from a middle-aged man with Graves disease. The rearrangement uses TRBV5-1 and TRBJ1-1; D is undetermined. This material consisted of peripheral blood mononuclear cells (PBMCs), taken at new diagnosis, from a patient treated with antithyroid drugs. The CDR3 spells CASSYDGDTEAFF. CDR3 bases: TGCGCCAGCAGTTACGACGGTGACACTGAAGCTTTCTTT.